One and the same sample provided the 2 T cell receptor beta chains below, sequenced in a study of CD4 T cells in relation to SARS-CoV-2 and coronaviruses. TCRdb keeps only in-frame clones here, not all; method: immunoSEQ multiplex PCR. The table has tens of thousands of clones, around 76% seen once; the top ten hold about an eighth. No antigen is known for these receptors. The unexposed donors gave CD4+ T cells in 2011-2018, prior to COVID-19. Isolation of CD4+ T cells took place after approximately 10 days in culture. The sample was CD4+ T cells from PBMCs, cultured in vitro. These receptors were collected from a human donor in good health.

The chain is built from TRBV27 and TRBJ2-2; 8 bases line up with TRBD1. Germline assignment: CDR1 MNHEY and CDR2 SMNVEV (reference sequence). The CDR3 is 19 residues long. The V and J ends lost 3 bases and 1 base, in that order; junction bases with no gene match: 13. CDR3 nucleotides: TGTGCCAGCAGTTTCAGGGCCAGGGGGCTACCTCAGAACACCGGGGAGCTGTTTTTT. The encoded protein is CASSFRARGLPQNTGELFF.

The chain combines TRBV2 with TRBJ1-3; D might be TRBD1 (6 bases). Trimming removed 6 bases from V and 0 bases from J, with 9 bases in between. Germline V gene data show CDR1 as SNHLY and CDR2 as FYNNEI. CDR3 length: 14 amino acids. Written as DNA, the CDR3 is TGTGCCAGCAGCGGACAGAGCTCTGGAAACACCATATATTTT. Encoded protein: CASSGQSSGNTIYF.